This T cell receptor (beta chain) was sequenced during a study of blood T cell repertoires in COVID-19. Overall study context: Acute and convalescent COVID-19 specimens originated in the United States, Italy and Spain. Nucleic acid was either cDNA or gDNA, and it came from T cells, B-cell-depleted T cells, or PBMCs.

Recovered status applied to Cohort 3 donors who had two consecutive negative PCRs. It also applied to those with clearance or with symptom resolution. The CDR3 consists of 15 residues. Germline-derived CDR1 and CDR2 are MRHNA and SNTAGT. Trimming stripped 3 bases from V and 0 bases from J, with 9 bases between. In the authors' workflow: Estimation of nucleated cell counts was performed using reference gene primer amplification. Produced via immunoSEQ multiplex PCR; TCRdb's table is partial and in-frame only. Clone size and the V and J calls come from that table; the DNA yielded D and trimming. The sample yields under 200,000 clones, 75% to 90% seen once.

Sequenced input: PBMCs or T cells enriched from blood (not recorded which). This chain joins TRBV6-4 and TRBJ2-1; tentative D call: TRBD1 (5 bases). The TCR comes from a woman in her fifties or sixties who had recovered from COVID-19. CDR3 nucleotides: TGTGCCAGCAGTGAGGACACTGACTCCTACAATGAGCAGTTCTTC. Amino acid sequence: CASSEDTDSYNEQFF.